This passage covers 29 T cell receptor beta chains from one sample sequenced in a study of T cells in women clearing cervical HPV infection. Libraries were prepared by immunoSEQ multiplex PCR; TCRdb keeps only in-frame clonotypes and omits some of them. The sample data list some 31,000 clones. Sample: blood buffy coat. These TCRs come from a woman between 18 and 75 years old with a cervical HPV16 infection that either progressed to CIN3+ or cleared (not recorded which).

Partial CDR3 DNA: TGTGCCTGGAACACCCGGGGCACC. It is translated as CAWNTRGT. The whole CDR3 sequence reads CAWNTRGTIYF. The V call is TRBV30, the J call TRBJ1-3; D is unclear. With the read ending 3 residues before the CDR3 end, the germline J gene is used to fill in that end. The CDR3 spans 11 residues. The germline CDR1 and CDR2 sequences are GTSNPN and SVGIG (reference sequence). V dropped 4 bases and J dropped 9 bases, with 10 bases sitting between them.

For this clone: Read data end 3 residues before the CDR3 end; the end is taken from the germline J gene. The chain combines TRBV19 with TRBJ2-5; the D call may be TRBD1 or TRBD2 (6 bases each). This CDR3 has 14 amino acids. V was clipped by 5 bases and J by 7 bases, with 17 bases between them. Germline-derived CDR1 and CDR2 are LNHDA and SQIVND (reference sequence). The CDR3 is CASSAGHSRGTQYF. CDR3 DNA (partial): TGTGCCAGTAGTGCGGGACACTCGAGAGGGACC.

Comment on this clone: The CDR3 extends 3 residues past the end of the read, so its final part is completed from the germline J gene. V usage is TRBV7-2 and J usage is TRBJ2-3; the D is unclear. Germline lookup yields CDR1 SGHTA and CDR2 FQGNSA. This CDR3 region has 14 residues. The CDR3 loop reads CASRPALSNQPQYF. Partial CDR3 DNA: TGTGCCAGCAGACCGGCCCTTAGCAATCAGCCG.

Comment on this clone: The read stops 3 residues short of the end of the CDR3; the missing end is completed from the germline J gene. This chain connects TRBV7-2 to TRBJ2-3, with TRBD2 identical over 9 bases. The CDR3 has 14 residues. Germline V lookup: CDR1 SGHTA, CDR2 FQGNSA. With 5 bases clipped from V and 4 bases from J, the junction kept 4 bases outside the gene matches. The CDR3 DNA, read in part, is TGTGCCAGCAGCCATCTAGCGGGATCAGATACG. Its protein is CASSHLAGSDT. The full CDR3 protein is CASSHLAGSDTQYF.

Incomplete CDR3 DNA: TGTGCCAGTAGTATAGTCGGCTCTGGGGCCAACGTG. It specifies CASSIVGSGANV. The complete CDR3 reads CASSIVGSGANVLFF. The genes are TRBV19 and TRBJ2-2; D possibly corresponds to TRBD1 (5 bases). The read stops 3 residues short of the end of the CDR3; the missing end is completed from the germline J gene. There are 15 residues in the CDR3. Germline V CDR1 and CDR2: LNHDA, SQIVND (reference sequence).

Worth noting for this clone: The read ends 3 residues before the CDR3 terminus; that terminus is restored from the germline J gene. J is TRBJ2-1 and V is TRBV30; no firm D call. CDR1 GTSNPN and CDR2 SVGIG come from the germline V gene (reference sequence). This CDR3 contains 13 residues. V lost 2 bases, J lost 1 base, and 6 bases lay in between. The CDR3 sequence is CAWSLRSYNEQFF. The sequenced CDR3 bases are TGTGCCTGGAGTCTCCGTTCCTACAATGAG.

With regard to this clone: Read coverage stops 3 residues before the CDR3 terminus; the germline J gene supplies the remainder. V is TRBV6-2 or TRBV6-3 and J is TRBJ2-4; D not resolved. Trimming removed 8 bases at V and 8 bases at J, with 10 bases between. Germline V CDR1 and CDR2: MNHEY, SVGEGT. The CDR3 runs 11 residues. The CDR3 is CASQTGDIQYF. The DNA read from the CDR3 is TGTGCCAGCCAAACGGGTGACATT.

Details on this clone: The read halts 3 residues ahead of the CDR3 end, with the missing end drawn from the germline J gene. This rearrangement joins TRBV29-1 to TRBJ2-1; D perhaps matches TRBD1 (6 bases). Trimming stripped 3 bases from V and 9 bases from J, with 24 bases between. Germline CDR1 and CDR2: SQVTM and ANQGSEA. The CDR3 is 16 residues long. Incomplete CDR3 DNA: TGCAGCGTTGACGGTTGGGGGCTTAGGGGCGGAAGTGAG. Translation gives CSVDGWGLRGGSE. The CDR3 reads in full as CSVDGWGLRGGSEQFF.

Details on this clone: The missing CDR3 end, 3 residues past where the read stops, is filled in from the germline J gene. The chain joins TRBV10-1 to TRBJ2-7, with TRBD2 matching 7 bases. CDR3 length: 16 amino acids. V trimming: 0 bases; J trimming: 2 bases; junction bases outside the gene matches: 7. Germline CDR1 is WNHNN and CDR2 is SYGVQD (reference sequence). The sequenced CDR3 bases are TGCGCCAGCAGTGAGTCGAAGCGGGCGGGAGCCTACGAG. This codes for CASSESKRAGAYE. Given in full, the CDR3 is CASSESKRAGAYEQYF.

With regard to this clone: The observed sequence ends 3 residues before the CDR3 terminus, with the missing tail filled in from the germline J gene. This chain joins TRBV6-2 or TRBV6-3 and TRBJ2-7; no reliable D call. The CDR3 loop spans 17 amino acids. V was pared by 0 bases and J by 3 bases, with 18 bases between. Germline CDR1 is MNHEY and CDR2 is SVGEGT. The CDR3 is CASSYSRSSPEFYEQYF. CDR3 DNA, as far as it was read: TGTGCCAGCAGTTACTCGAGGTCTAGTCCAGAGTTCTACGAG.

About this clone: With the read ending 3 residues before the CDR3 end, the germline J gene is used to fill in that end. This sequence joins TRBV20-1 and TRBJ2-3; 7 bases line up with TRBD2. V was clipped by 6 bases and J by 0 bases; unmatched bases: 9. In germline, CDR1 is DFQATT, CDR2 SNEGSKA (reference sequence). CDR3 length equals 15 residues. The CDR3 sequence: CSALTSDLSTDTQYF. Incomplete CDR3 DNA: TGCAGTGCCCTCACTAGCGACCTTAGCACAGATACG.

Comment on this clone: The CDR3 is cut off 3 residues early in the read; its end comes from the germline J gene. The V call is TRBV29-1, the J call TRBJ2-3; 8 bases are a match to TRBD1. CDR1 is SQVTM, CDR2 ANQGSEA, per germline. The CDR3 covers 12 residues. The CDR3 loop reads CSATTGVETQYF. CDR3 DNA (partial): TGCAGCGCCACGACAGGGGTTGAGACG.

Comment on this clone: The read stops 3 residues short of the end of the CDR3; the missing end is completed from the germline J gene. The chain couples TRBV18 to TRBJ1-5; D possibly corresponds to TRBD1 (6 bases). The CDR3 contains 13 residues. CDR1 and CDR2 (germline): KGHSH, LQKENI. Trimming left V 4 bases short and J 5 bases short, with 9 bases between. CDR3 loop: CASSLWTDQPQHF. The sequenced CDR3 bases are TGTGCCAGCTCACTCTGGACAGATCAGCCC. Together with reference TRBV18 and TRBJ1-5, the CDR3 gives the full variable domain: NAGVMQNPRHLVRRRGQEARLRCSPMKGHSHVYWYRQLPEEGLKFMVYLQKENIIDESGMPKERFSAEFPKEGPSILRIQQVVRGDSAAYFCASSLWTDQPQHFGDGTRLSIL.

Incomplete CDR3 DNA: TGTGCCAGCAGCTTAAACCCCGCAGGTAACACTGAA. Protein: CASSLNPAGNTE. The complete CDR3 sequence is CASSLNPAGNTEAFF. This chain connects TRBV7-6 to TRBJ1-1, with D unclear. The CDR3 is cut off 3 residues early in the read; its end comes from the germline J gene. Trimming removed 2 bases from V and 2 bases from J, with 12 bases in between. The CDR3 has 15 residues. Germline V gives CDR1 SGHVS, CDR2 FNYEAQ.

CDR3 DNA, as far as it was read: TGTGCCAGTAGTATCCGGACAGATACG. It yields the protein CASSIRTDT. The CDR3 as a whole reads CASSIRTDTQYF. The chain recombines TRBV19 with TRBJ2-3; D is unclear. The CDR3 is cut off 3 residues early in the read; its end comes from the germline J gene. Germline V gene lookup returns CDR1 LNHDA and CDR2 SQIVND (reference sequence). This CDR3 comprises 12 residues. V was cut by 3 bases and J by 3 bases, with 4 bases left in between.

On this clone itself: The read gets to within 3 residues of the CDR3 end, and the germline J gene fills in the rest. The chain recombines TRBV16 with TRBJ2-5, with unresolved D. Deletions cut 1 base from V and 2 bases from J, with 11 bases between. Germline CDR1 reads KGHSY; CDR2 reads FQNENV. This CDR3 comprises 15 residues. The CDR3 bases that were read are TGTGCCAGCAGCCAATGGTCACAGCCTCAAGAGACC. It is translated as CASSQWSQPQET. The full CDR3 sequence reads CASSQWSQPQETQYF. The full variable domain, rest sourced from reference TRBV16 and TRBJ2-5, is GEEVAQTPKHLVRGEGQKAKLYCAPIKGHSYVFWYQQVLKNEFKFLISFQNENVFDETGMPKERFSAKCLPNSPCSLEIQATKLEDSAVYFCASSQWSQPQETQYFGPGTRLLVL.

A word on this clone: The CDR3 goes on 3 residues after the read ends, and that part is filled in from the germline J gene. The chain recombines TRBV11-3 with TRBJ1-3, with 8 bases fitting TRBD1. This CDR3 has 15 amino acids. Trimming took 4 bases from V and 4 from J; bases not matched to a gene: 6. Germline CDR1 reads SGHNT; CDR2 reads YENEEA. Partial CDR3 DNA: TGTGCCAGCAGCTCCCGGACAGGGCCCGGAAACACC. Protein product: CASSSRTGPGNT. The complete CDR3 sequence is CASSSRTGPGNTIYF.

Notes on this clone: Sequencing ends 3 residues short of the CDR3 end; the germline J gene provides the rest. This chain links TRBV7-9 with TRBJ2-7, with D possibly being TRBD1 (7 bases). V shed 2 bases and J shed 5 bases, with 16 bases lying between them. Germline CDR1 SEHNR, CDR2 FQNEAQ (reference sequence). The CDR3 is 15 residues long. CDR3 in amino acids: CASSLSRSRGDEQYF. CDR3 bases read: TGTGCCAGCAGCTTATCCCGGAGCAGGGGGGACGAG.

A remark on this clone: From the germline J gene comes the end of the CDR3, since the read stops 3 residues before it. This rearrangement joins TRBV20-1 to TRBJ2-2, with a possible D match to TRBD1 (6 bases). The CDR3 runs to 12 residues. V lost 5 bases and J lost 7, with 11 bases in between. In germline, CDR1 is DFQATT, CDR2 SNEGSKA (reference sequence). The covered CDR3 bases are TGCAGTGCTTCACAGGGAGTCGGGGAG. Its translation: CSASQGVGE. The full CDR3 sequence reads CSASQGVGELFF.

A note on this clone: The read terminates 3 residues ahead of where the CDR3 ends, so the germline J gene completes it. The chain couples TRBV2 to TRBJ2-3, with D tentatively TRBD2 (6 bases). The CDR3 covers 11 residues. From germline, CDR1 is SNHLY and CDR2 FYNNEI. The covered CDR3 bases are TGTGCCAGCACGCGACGGGGGACG. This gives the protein CASTRRGT. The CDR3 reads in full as CASTRRGTQYF.

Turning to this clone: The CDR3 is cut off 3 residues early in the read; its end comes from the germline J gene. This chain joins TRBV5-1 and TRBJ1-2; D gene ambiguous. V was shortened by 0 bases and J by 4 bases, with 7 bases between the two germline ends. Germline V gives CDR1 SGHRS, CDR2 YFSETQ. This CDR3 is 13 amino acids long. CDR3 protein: CASSLGEAYGYTF. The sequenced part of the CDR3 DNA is TGCGCCAGCAGCTTGGGAGAGGCCTATGGC.

The sequenced CDR3 bases are TGCAGCGTTGCTGGGTGGCCAGCGGGAGGCACAGATACG. Translated, it gives CSVAGWPAGGTDT. The entire CDR3 reads CSVAGWPAGGTDTQYF. The J gene is TRBJ2-3, the V gene TRBV29-1, with 8 bases aligning to TRBD2. Read data end 3 residues before the CDR3 end; the end is taken from the germline J gene. Looked up from germline, CDR1 is SQVTM and CDR2 is ANQGSEA. The CDR3 totals 16 residues. Germline trimming cut 4 bases from V and 1 base from J; bases unmatched to any gene: 10.

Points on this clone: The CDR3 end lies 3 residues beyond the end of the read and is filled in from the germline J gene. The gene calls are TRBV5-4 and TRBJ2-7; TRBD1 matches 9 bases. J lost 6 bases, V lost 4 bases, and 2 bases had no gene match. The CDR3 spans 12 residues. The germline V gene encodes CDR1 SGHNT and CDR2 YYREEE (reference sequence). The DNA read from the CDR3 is TGTGCCAGCAGCCAGGACAGGGGCGAG. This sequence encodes CASSQDRGE. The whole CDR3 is CASSQDRGEQYF.

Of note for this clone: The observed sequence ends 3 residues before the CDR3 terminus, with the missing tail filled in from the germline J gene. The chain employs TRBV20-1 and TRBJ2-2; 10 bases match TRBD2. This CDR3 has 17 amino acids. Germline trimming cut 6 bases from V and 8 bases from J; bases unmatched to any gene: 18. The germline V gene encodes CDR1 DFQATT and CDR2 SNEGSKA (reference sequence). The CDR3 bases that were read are TGCAGTGCCACGAACGTCCCGAAAGCGGGAGGGTTGGGGGAG. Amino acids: CSATNVPKAGGLGE. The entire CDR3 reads CSATNVPKAGGLGELFF.

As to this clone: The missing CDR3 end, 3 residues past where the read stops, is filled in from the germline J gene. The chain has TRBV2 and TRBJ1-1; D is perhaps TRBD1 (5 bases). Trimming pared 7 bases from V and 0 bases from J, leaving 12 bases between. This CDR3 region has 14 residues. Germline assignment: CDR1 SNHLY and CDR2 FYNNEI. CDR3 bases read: TGTGCCAGCACGGCAGGGATAATGAACACTGAA. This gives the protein CASTAGIMNTE. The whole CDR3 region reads CASTAGIMNTEAFF.

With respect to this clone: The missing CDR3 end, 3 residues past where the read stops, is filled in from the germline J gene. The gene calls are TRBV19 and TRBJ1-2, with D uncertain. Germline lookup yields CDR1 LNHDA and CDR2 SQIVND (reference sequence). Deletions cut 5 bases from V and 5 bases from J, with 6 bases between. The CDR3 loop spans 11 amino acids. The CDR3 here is CASSSFYGYTF. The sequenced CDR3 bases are TGTGCCAGTAGTTCATTTTATGGC. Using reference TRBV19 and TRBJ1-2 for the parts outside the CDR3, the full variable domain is DGGITQSPKYLFRKEGQNVTLSCEQNLNHDAMYWYRQDPGQGLRLIYYSQIVNDFQKGDIAEGYSVSREKKESFPLTVTSAQKNPTAFYLCASSSFYGYTFGSGTRLTVV.

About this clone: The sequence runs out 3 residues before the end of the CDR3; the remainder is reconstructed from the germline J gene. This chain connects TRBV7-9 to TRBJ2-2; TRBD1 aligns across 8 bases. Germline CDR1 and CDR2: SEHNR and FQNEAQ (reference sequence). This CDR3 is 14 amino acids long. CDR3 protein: CASSETGANEKLFF. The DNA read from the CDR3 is TGTGCCAGCAGCGAGACAGGGGCTAATGAAAAG. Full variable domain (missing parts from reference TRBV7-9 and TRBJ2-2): DTGVSQNPRHKITKRGQNVTFRCDPISEHNRLYWYRQTLGQGPEFLTYFQNEAQLEKSRLLSDRFSAERPKGSFSTLEIQRTEQGDSAMYLCASSETGANEKLFFGEGSRLTVL.

The CDR3 here is CASSIGLGDGYTF. The sequenced CDR3 bases are TGTGCCAGTAGTATAGGTCTCGGGGATGGC. The V gene is TRBV19, the J gene TRBJ1-2; D remains unclear. Read coverage stops 3 residues before the CDR3 terminus; the germline J gene supplies the remainder. V was shortened by 1 base and J by 6 bases, with 9 bases between the two germline ends. This CDR3 region has 13 residues. Germline values: CDR1 LNHDA, CDR2 SQIVND (reference sequence).

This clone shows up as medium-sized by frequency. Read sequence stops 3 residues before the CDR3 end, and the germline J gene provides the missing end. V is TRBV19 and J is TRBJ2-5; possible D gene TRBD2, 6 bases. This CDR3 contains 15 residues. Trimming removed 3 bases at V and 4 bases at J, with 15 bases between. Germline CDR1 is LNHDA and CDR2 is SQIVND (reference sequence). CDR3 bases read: TGTGCCAGTAGTATTTTGTCGGGGGACGGAGAGACC. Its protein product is CASSILSGDGET. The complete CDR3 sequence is CASSILSGDGETQYF.